The 15 T cell receptor beta chains below come from one sample, sequenced in a study of human CD8 memory T cell subsets (dated by TCRdb to 2018 to 2020). Early differentiated memory cells that were CCR7+ PD-1+ TIGIT+ and showed dysfunctional, exhausted-like traits were classified as progenitor exhausted-like memory CD8+ T cells (TPEX). Sequenced on a NextSeq 550. A Human TCR Profiling Kit was used to prepare UMI-labeled 5' RACE TCRbeta libraries. With the reads reprocessed by TCRdb, a single entry stands for each CDR3 protein sequence and no DNA is reported. The sample's table lists a count of more than 6,500 distinct CDR3 sequences. The ten largest clonotypes hold around 20% of the sample. The sequenced sample consisted of CD8+ T cells from PBMCs. Receptors were obtained from a human donor in good health.

J is TRBJ2-7 and V is TRBV7-3; the TRBD1 assignment by TCRdb is unverifiable without DNA. This CDR3 comprises 15 residues. Germline-derived CDR1 and CDR2 are SGHTA and FQGTGA. CDR3 loop: CASSLTPGVVGEQYF. The complete variable domain, with remaining parts taken from reference TRBV7-3 and TRBJ2-7, reads GAGVSQTPSNKVTEKGKYVELRCDPISGHTALYWYRQSLGQGPEFLIYFQGTGAADDSGLPNDRFFAVRPEGSVSTLKIQRTERGDSAVYLCASSLTPGVVGEQYFGPGTRLTVT.

This clonotype is large by frequency. The chain joins TRBV12-3 or TRBV12-4 to TRBJ2-3. This CDR3 region has 16 residues. CDR3 sequence: CASSLPPSRGTDTQYF.

V and J are TRBV14 and TRBJ2-1; with no DNA, the TCRdb D assignment of TRBD2 cannot be verified. CDR1 is SGHDN and CDR2 is FVKESK in the germline V gene. This CDR3 spans 16 amino acids. CDR3 region: CASSHVGTSSINEQFF.

The J gene is TRBJ2-3, the V gene TRBV11-2; the TRBD2 assignment by TCRdb is unverifiable without DNA. The CDR3 covers 15 residues. Germline V gene sequence: CDR1 SGHAT, CDR2 FQNNGV. CDR3 protein: CASSLALAGTDTQYF.

The chain couples TRBV7-2 to TRBJ2-7; the D gene TCRdb calls, TRBD2, cannot be checked with no DNA. This CDR3 contains 15 residues. In germline, CDR1 is SGHTA, CDR2 FQGNSA. CDR3 sequence reads: CASSTWTSGRYEQYF.

The V and J genes are TRBV7-9 and TRBJ2-2; there is no DNA to check the TCRdb D call of TRBD1. CDR1 and CDR2 from the germline V gene are SEHNR and FQNEAQ (reference sequence). The CDR3 sequence is 13 residues long. Here the CDR3 reads CASSPGTPGELFF.

This sequence joins TRBV5-5 and TRBJ2-7; no DNA is available, so the TRBD2 call from TCRdb remains unchecked. The germline V gene has CDR1 SGHKS and CDR2 YYEKEE (reference sequence). This CDR3 is built from 15 residues. CDR3 protein: CASSLNGGPSYEQYF.

The chain couples TRBV29-1 to TRBJ2-7. The length of the CDR3 is 14 residues. CDR1 is SQVTM, CDR2 ANQGSEA, per germline. The CDR3 region is CSVAVADGPYEQYF.

J is TRBJ1-5 and V is TRBV27; there is no DNA to check the TCRdb D call of TRBD1. Germline CDR1 reads MNHEY; CDR2 reads SMNVEV (reference sequence). The length of the CDR3 is 14 residues. The CDR3 spells CASSTTGEGQPQHF.

The chain has TRBV7-9 and TRBJ2-1. Germline CDR1 reads SEHNR; CDR2 reads FQNEAQ (reference sequence). This CDR3 is built from 14 residues. CDR3: CASSFGATYNEQFF.

The rearrangement links TRBV29-1 to TRBJ2-2. In germline, CDR1 is SQVTM, CDR2 ANQGSEA. The CDR3 has 12 residues. The CDR3 region is CSAIGPTGELFF.

The chain employs TRBV24-1 and TRBJ2-1; TCRdb's D call, TRBD1, is unchecked because there is no DNA. The CDR3 spans 15 residues. CDR1 and CDR2 (germline): KGHDR, SFDVKD. CDR3 loop: CATSGPPGVNNEQFF.

This chain connects TRBV7-8 to TRBJ2-5; the TRBD2 assignment by TCRdb is unverifiable without DNA. The CDR3 consists of 17 residues. Germline V gene data show CDR1 as SGHVS and CDR2 as FQNEAQ. The CDR3 loop reads CASSAPSGGLKQGTQYF.

This chain connects TRBV29-1 to TRBJ2-7; the TCRdb D gene call, TRBD2, has no DNA to confirm it. The CDR3 sequence is 16 residues long. Looked up from germline, CDR1 is SQVTM and CDR2 is ANQGSEA. Here the CDR3 reads CSVEGTSGSGGYEQYF.

This chain connects TRBV13 to TRBJ1-6; with no DNA, the TCRdb D assignment of TRBD1 cannot be verified. This CDR3 is 14 amino acids long. The V gene's germline CDR1 is PRHDT and CDR2 FYEKMQ (reference sequence). CDR3: CASSYRGYNSPLHF.